One and the same sample provided the 15 T cell receptor beta chains below, sequenced in a study of CD8 T cells in Susac syndrome. The RNA, roughly 0.45 to 1 ug, was put through reverse transcription using random hexamers. TCRdb re-derived calls from the immunoSEQ multiplex PCR reads in MiXCR, one entry per CDR3 protein. The table shows about 180,000 distinct CDR3 sequences, with 90% to 96% occurring only once. The sample was CD4+ T cells from PBMCs. Receptors were obtained from a human donor with Susac syndrome.

DNA for the CDR3: TGTGCCAGTAGTATAGGGAGGGCGAACACTGAAGCTTTCTTT. Its translation: CASSIGRANTEAFF. The chain joins TRBV19 to TRBJ1-1; D not resolved. V gave up 1 base and J gave up 1 base, with 7 bases separating them. This CDR3 has 14 amino acids. CDR1 and CDR2 from the germline V gene are LNHDA and SQIVND (reference sequence).

The chain links TRBV6-1 to TRBJ2-7, with TRBD2 identical over 7 bases. Per the germline V gene, CDR1 is MNHNS and CDR2 is SASEGT. V lost 8 bases, J lost 10 bases, and 11 bases stayed unmatched. The CDR3 loop spans 12 amino acids. The CDR3 DNA reads as TGTGCCAGCGCCGTCGAAGGGACTACCCAGTACTTC. Amino acid sequence: CASAVEGTTQYF.

This clonotype was recorded once. J is TRBJ2-3 and V is TRBV7-2, with D possibly TRBD2 on 6 matching bases. V was shortened by 5 bases and J by 6 bases, with 18 bases between the two germline ends. Germline lookup yields CDR1 SGHTA and CDR2 FQGNSA. CDR3 length: 15 residues. CDR3 in amino acids: CASSRDWVALDTQYF. The DNA for the CDR3 is TGTGCCAGCAGCCGGGACTGGGTTGCGCTTGATACGCAGTATTTT. The full variable domain, completed using reference TRBV7-2 and TRBJ2-3, is GAGVSQSPSNKVTEKGKDVELRCDPISGHTALYWYRQSLGQGLEFLIYFQGNSAPDKSGLPSDRFSAERTGGSVSTLTIQRTQQEDSAVYLCASSRDWVALDTQYFGPGTRLTVL.

The V gene is TRBV5-1, the J gene TRBJ1-6; possible D gene TRBD1, 5 bases. With 0 bases removed from V and 8 bases from J, the gap between germline ends came to 12 bases. The germline gives CDR1 SGHRS, CDR2 YFSETQ. The CDR3 contains 15 residues. CDR3 region: CASSLGRGSDSPLHF. In nucleotides, the CDR3 is TGCGCCAGCAGCTTGGGTCGGGGGTCGGATTCACCCCTCCACTTT.

The chain combines TRBV25-1 with TRBJ1-1; D remains unclear. This CDR3 has 15 amino acids. Germline CDR1 and CDR2: MGHDK and SYGVNS. V was trimmed by 5 bases and J by 3 bases, leaving 16 bases between them. In nucleotides, the CDR3 is TGTGCCAGCAGTCTCCACACCGGAGGGTACACTGAAGCTTTCTTT. This encodes CASSLHTGGYTEAFF. Variable domain in full (rest from reference TRBV25-1 and TRBJ1-1): EADIYQTPRYLVIGTGKKITLECSQTMGHDKMYWYQQDPGMELHLIHYSYGVNSTEKGDLSSESTVSRIRTEHFPLTLESARPSHTSQYLCASSLHTGGYTEAFFGQGTRLTVV.

There are a few counts of this clonotype. This chain connects TRBV29-1 to TRBJ2-7, with a tentative D call TRBD1 (6 bases). V gave up 7 bases and J gave up 2 bases, with 9 bases separating them. From germline, CDR1 is SQVTM and CDR2 ANQGSEA. This CDR3 comprises 11 residues. CDR3 sequence: CSADRPYEQYV. The CDR3 DNA sequence: TGCAGCGCTGACAGGCCCTACGAGCAGTACGTC.

V usage is TRBV29-1 and J usage is TRBJ1-1; TRBD1 matches 7 bases. V was clipped by 7 bases and J by 0 bases; unmatched bases: 2. Germline CDR1 reads SQVTM; CDR2 reads ANQGSEA. The CDR3 is made up of 12 amino acids. CDR3 coding DNA: TGCAGCGGGGGACAGATGAACACTGAAGCTTTCTTT. Amino acids: CSGGQMNTEAFF.

The chain carries TRBV29-1 and TRBJ2-7; D remains ambiguous. V shed 4 bases and J shed 3 bases, with 10 bases lying between them. CDR3 size: 12 residues. CDR1 and CDR2 from the germline V gene are SQVTM and ANQGSEA. CDR3 DNA: TGCAGCGTTGGGCAGTCTAACTACGAGCAGTACTTC. As protein: CSVGQSNYEQYF.

This chain links TRBV20-1 with TRBJ2-7; D remains ambiguous. Germline V CDR1 and CDR2: DFQATT, SNEGSKA (reference sequence). Between the trimmed V and J ends, which lost 5 bases and 6 bases, there was a span of 14 bases. The length of the CDR3 is 12 residues. Here the CDR3 reads CSAAGRPPEQYF. Here the CDR3 DNA reads TGCAGTGCTGCAGGCCGTCCCCCCGAGCAGTACTTC.

The chain joins TRBV9 to TRBJ1-5, with D tentatively TRBD1 (5 bases). The CDR3 has 15 amino acids. The germline V gene has CDR1 SGDLS and CDR2 YYNGEE. V was trimmed by 4 bases and J by 2 bases, leaving 13 bases between them. This CDR3 reads CASSPRAERNQPQHF. The DNA for the CDR3 is TGTGCCAGCAGCCCCAGGGCCGAACGCAATCAGCCCCAGCATTTT.

The chain links TRBV24-1 to TRBJ2-1, with TRBD2 matching over 8 bases. Germline CDR1 and CDR2: KGHDR and SFDVKD. The CDR3 contains 16 residues. V lost 3 bases and J lost 0; bases outside the gene matches: 3. DNA for the CDR3: TGTGCCACCAGTGATCCTCTAGCGGGCTCCTACAATGAGCAGTTCTTC. Translated, it gives CATSDPLAGSYNEQFF.

This rearrangement joins TRBV20-1 to TRBJ2-1, with D maybe TRBD2 (5 bases). Germline V gene data show CDR1 as DFQATT and CDR2 as SNEGSKA (reference sequence). V shed 6 bases and J shed 3 bases, with 18 bases lying between them. CDR3 length: 15 amino acids. CDR3 loop: CSALGSEGGYNEQFF. The CDR3 bases are TGCAGTGCCCTCGGCAGCGAAGGAGGCTACAATGAGCAGTTCTTC.

This clonotype was recorded once. The chain is built from TRBV18 and TRBJ1-2; a weak D match, TRBD1 (5 bases). The CDR3 contains 13 residues. Germline V gene data show CDR1 as KGHSH and CDR2 as LQKENI. Trimming took 0 bases from V and 11 from J, leaving 13 bases between them. The CDR3, as DNA: TGTGCCAGCTCACCACCCGGGGCAGGGCGGTACACCTTC. Residues: CASSPPGAGRYTF. Variable domain in full (rest from reference TRBV18 and TRBJ1-2): NAGVMQNPRHLVRRRGQEARLRCSPMKGHSHVYWYRQLPEEGLKFMVYLQKENIIDESGMPKERFSAEFPKEGPSILRIQQVVRGDSAAYFCASSPPGAGRYTFGSGTRLTVV.

V is TRBV28 and J is TRBJ1-5; D gene unclear. CDR1 and CDR2 from the germline V gene are MDHEN and SYDVKM. Trimming removed 4 bases from V and 7 bases from J, with 11 bases in between. The CDR3 extends over 13 amino acids. CDR3 sequence reads: CASSYGVIQPQHF. DNA of the CDR3: TGTGCCAGCAGTTACGGTGTCATCCAGCCCCAGCATTTT.

The J gene is TRBJ1-6, the V gene TRBV7-2; D is unresolved. This CDR3 region has 14 residues. CDR1 SGHTA and CDR2 FQGNSA come from the germline V gene. V shed 5 bases and J shed 7 bases, with 12 bases lying between them. The DNA for the CDR3 is TGTGCCAGCAGCCGCGGACTGGAAAATTCACCCCTCCACTTT. It yields the protein CASSRGLENSPLHF.